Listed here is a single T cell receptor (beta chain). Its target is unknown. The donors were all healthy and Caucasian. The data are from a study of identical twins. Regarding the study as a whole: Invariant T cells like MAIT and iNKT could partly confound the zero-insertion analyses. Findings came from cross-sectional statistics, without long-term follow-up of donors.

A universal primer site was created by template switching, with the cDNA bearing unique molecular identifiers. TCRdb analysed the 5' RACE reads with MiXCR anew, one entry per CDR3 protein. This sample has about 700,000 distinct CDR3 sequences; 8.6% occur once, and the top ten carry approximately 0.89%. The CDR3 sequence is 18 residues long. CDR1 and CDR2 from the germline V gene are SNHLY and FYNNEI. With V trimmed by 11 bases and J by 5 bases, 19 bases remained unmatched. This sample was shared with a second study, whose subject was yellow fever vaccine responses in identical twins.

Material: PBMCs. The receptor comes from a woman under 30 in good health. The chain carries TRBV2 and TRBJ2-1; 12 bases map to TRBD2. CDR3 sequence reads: CAFCYAARLAGVNNEQFF. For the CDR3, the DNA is TGTGCCTTCTGTTATGCGGCCCGACTAGCGGGAGTCAACAATGAGCAGTTCTTC.